This T cell receptor (beta chain) came from a study of regulatory T cells in long-lasting Graves disease. Study outcomes and limitations: Persistent Graves' disease cases displayed lower TCR diversity than newly diagnosed ones. Favored usage of TRBV28, TRBJ1-2 and TRBJ2-5 was recorded in persistent disease.

The time point is: newly diagnosed GD, antithyroid drugs for less than 3 months. PBMC-extracted RNA yielded the TCR library. Blood from the periphery, around 9.3 milliliters in all, was drawn into EDTA tubes. Deletions cut 7 bases from V and 6 bases from J, with 16 bases between. The CDR3 runs 14 residues. Concerning this clonotype itself: Its antigen is undetermined.

Investigators prepared the TCR beta libraries by applying iRepertoire HTBI primers and Arm-PCR of CDR3 regions. Each CDR3 protein is one row after TCRdb ran MiXCR on the multiplex PCR reads. The table includes hundreds of thousands of distinct CDR3 sequences, more than 15% detected once. The gene calls are TRBV12-3 or TRBV12-4 and TRBJ2-1; D is unclear. Sequenced material: peripheral blood mononuclear cells (PBMCs), taken at new diagnosis, from a patient treated with antithyroid drugs. This receptor was obtained from a female donor with Graves disease. CDR3 nucleotides: TGTGCCAGCACCCACTCGACCCAGCGCAATGAGCAGTTCTTC. It encodes CASTHSTQRNEQFF.